This T cell receptor beta chain comes out of a study of blood T cell repertoires in COVID-19. Study in general: Collection of acute and convalescent COVID-19 samples took place in the United States, Italy and Spain. Nucleic acid was either cDNA or gDNA, and it came from T cells, B-cell-depleted T cells, or PBMCs.

In Seattle, patients joined the study during active infection and were tracked longitudinally. Study processing details: Counts of nucleated cells, estimated from reference gene primer amplification, were obtained. TCRdb's copy holds only in-frame clones and misses some; the assay was immunoSEQ multiplex PCR. The D gene and trimming were derived from the DNA, and the V and J assignments and clone size from that table. The sample contains over 60,000 clones, roughly 91% of which appear only once. Per germline, CDR1 SGHVS and CDR2 FQNEAQ. Trimming stripped 3 bases from V and 13 bases from J, with 24 bases between. The CDR3 has 15 residues.

The chain recombines TRBV7-8 with TRBJ1-2; a possible D gene is TRBD1 (5 bases). The sequenced sample was peripheral blood. The sequence was collected from a man in his fifties with COVID-19, enrolled during active disease. The CDR3 region is CASSLGGWGRESITF. DNA for the CDR3: TGTGCCAGCAGCTTGGGCGGTTGGGGCAGGGAAAGTATCACCTTC.